Listed below are T cell receptor beta chains from one sample, sequenced in a study of T cell responses to AZD1222 COVID-19 vaccine. Sequencing used immunoSEQ multiplex PCR; TCRdb keeps in-frame clones, though not all of them. The sample gives 90,000 to 120,000 clones, over 80% of which show up once; under 9.5% is in the top ten. The sample was peripheral blood, taken 28 days after the second AZD1222 dose. These receptors all stem from an adult who received the AZD1222 COVID-19 vaccine. Each CDR3 is given with its conserved first and last residue. The D gene is left open where the match is weak. Expanded clones are given a class, and other clones once, few, many or no size at all.

clone_size | j_call | v_call | d_call | cdr3_aa | cdr3_nt
NA | TRBJ1-6 | TRBV7-2 | NA | CASTRTYRVRDSPLHF | TGTGCCAGCACCCGAACATACAGGGTTCGGGATTCACCCCTCCACTTT
few | TRBJ1-5 | TRBV24-1 | TRBD1 | CATNGSGQYNQPQHF | TGTGCCACCAATGGTTCGGGACAGTACAATCAGCCCCAGCATTTT
NA | TRBJ2-7 | TRBV15 | NA | CATSRDLKGNEQYF | TGTGCCACCAGCAGAGATTTAAAGGGGAACGAGCAGTACTTC
few | TRBJ1-3 | TRBV5-1 | NA | CASSPPMGNTIYF | TGCGCCAGCAGCCCCCCGATGGGAAACACCATATATTTT
NA | TRBJ1-6 | TRBV30 | TRBD1 | CACVTGVSNSPLHF | TGTGCCTGCGTGACAGGGGTTTCCAATTCACCCCTCCACTTT
NA | TRBJ2-2 | TRBV2 | TRBD2 | CASRMTSGGDGELFF | TGTGCCAGCAGGATGACTAGCGGGGGTGACGGGGAGCTGTTTTTT
NA | TRBJ2-1 | TRBV20-1 | NA | CSARGSVASYNEQFF | TGCAGTGCTCGTGGTAGCGTCGCCTCCTACAATGAGCAGTTCTTC
NA | TRBJ1-1 | TRBV29-1 | TRBD1 | CSVVPGTGGIAFF | TGCAGCGTTGTCCCCGGGACAGGTGGGATAGCTTTCTTT
NA | TRBJ2-5 | TRBV5-1 | TRBD2 | CASSLGIAGAQGETQYF | TGCGCCAGCAGCTTGGGGATAGCGGGGGCCCAGGGGGAGACCCAGTACTTC
NA | TRBJ2-3 | TRBV10-3 | NA | CAISEMSRSPTDTQYF | TGTGCCATCAGTGAGATGTCGAGATCACCAACAGATACGCAGTATTTT
NA | TRBJ1-4 | TRBV30 | NA | CAWSLRRRANEKLFF | TGTGCCTGGAGTCTCCGGCGGCGGGCTAATGAAAAACTGTTTTTT